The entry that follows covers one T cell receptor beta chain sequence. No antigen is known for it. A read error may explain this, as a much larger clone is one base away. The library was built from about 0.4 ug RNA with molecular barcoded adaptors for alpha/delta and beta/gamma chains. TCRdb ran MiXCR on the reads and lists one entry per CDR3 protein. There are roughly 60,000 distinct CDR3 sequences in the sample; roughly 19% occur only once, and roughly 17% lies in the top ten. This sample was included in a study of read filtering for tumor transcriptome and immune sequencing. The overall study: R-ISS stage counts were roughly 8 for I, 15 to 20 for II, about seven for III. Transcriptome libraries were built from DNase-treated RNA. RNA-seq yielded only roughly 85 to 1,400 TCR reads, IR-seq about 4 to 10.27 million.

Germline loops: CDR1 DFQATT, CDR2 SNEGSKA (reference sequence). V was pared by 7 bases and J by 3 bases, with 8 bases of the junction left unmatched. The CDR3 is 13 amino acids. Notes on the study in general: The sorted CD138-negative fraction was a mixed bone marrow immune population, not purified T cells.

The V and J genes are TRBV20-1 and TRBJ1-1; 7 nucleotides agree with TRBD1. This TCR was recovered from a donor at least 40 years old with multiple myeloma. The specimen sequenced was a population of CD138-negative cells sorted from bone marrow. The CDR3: CSVHRGPYTEAFF. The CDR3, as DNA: TGCAGTGTGCACAGGGGCCCCTACACTGAAGCTTTCTTT.